Below are 6 T cell receptor beta chains sequenced from a single sample in a study of OX40 agonist ivuxolimab in advanced cancers. Libraries were built with the immunoSEQ multiplex PCR assay. TCRdb provides this immuneACCESS table in a form limited to in-frame rearrangements. Some clones are lacking; in checked studies, under half of them reflect an unresolved V gene, and why the rest are absent is not known. The sample table lists approximately 100,000 clones, about 85% of them with a count of one. The ten top clones hold about 4.1% of the sample. The sample consisted of CD4+ or CD8+ T cells sorted from blood, taken in a trial of the OX40 agonist ivuxolimab. These receptors were obtained from an adult with an advanced solid tumor such as melanoma, head and neck, liver or kidney cancer.

The gene calls are TRBV4-1 and TRBJ2-7, with D possibly being TRBD1 (6 bases). Germline loops: CDR1 MGHRA, CDR2 YSYEKL. V was clipped by 1 base and J by 3 bases, with 10 bases between them. CDR3 length equals 14 residues. The CDR3 coding sequence is TGCGCCAGCAGCCAAGTGGGACAAAACTACGAGCAGTACTTC. Translation gives CASSQVGQNYEQYF.

The CDR3 DNA follows: TGTGCCAGCATGCTGGACGCGAATTCACCCCTCCACTTT. It specifies CASMLDANSPLHF. The gene calls are TRBV6-6 and TRBJ1-6, with no clear D. Germline values: CDR1 MNHNY, CDR2 SVGAGI (reference sequence). The CDR3 sequence is 13 residues long. V was clipped by 7 bases and J by 7 bases, with 11 bases between them.

The chain couples TRBV5-1 to TRBJ2-3; D may be TRBD2 (7 bases). Trimming shortened V by 5 bases and J by 4 bases, and 14 bases separated the two germline ends. In germline, CDR1 is SGHRS, CDR2 YFSETQ. There are 14 residues in the CDR3. The CDR3 DNA sequence: TGCGCCAGCAGGGTAGGGGGGGCAGCAGATACGCAGTATTTT. Protein: CASRVGGAADTQYF.

The chain has TRBV5-1 and TRBJ2-1; 15 nucleotides line up with TRBD2. Germline V CDR1 and CDR2: SGHRS, YFSETQ. Unmatched junction bases numbered 7, after V lost 4 bases and J lost 5 bases. The CDR3 runs 17 residues. The CDR3 DNA reads as TGCGCCAGCAGCCAAGGACTAGCGGGAGGGCTAAACAATGAGCAGTTCTTC. It translates to CASSQGLAGGLNNEQFF.

This chain links TRBV7-3 with TRBJ1-6; the D is unclear. The CDR3 sequence is 11 residues long. V dropped 6 bases and J dropped 9 bases, with 6 bases sitting between them. CDR1 SGHTA and CDR2 FQGTGA come from the germline V gene. CDR3: CASSPGSPLHF. CDR3 nucleotides: TGTGCCAGCAGTCCAGGTTCACCCCTCCACTTT.

V gene TRBV11-1 combines with J gene TRBJ2-7; no clear D. Germline-derived CDR1 and CDR2 are SGHAT and FQDESV (reference sequence). The CDR3 spans 16 residues. The germline V and J ends were trimmed by 2 bases and 0 bases, with 14 bases remaining between them. This CDR3 is CASSLPGSESSYEQYF. CDR3 sequence (DNA): TGTGCCAGCAGCTTACCCGGGTCGGAGAGCTCCTACGAGCAGTACTTC.